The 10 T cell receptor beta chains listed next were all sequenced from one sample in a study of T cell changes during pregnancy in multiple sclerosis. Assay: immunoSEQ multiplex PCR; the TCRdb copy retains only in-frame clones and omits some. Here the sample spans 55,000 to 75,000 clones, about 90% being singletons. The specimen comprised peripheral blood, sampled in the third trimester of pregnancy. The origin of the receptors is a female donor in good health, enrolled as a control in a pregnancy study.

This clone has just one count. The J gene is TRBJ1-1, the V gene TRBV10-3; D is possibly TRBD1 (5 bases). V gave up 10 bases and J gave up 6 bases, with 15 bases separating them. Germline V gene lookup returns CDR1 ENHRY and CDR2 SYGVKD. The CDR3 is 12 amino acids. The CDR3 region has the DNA TGTGCCACCAAGGGAGGAGGGGCTGAAGCTTTCTTT. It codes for CATKGGGAEAFF.

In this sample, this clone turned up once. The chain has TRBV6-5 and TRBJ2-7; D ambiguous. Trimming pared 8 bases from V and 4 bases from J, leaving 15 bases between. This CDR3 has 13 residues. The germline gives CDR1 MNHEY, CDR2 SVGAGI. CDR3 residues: CASSVTESYEQYF. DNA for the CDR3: TGTGCCAGCTCAGTTACGGAGAGTTACGAGCAGTACTTC.

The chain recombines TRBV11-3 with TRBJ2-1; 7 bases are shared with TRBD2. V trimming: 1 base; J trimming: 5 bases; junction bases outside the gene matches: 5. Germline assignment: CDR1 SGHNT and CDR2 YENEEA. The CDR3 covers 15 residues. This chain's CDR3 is CASSLVGGTNNEQFF. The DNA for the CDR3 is TGTGCCAGCAGCTTAGTTGGGGGGACTAACAATGAGCAGTTCTTC.

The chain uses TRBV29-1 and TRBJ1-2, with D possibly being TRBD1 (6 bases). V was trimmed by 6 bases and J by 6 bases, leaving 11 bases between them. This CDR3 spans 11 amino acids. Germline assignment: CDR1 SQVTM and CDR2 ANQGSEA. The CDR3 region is CSVDTGNGYTF. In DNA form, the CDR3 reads TGCAGCGTGGACACAGGGAATGGCTACACCTTC.

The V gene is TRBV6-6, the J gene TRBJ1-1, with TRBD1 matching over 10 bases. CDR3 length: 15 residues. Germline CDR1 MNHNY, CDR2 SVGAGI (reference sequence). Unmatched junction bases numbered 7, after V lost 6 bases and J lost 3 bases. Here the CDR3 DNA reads TGTGCCAGCAGACCCCGACAGGGGGCGGACACTGAAGCTTTCTTT. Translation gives CASRPRQGADTEAFF.

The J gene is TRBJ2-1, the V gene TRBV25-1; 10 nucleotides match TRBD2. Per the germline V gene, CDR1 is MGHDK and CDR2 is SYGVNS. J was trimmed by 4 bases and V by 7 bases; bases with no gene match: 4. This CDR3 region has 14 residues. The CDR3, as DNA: TGTGCCAGCATAAGCGGGGGGGCTTACAATGAGCAGTTCTTC. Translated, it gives CASISGGAYNEQFF.

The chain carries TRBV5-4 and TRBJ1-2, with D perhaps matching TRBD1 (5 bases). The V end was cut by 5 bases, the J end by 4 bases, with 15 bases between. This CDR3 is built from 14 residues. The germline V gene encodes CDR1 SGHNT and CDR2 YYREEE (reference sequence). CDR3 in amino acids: CASRPQEKTYGYTF. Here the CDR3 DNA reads TGTGCCAGCAGACCACAGGAAAAGACCTATGGCTACACCTTC.

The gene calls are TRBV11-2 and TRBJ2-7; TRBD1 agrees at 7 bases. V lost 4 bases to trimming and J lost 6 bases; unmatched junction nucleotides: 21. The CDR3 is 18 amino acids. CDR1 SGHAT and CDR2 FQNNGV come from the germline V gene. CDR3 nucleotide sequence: TGTGCCAGCAGCTCGACAGGGACAGCCGTCCTGTTTGGGGGCGAGCAGTACTTC. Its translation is CASSSTGTAVLFGGEQYF.

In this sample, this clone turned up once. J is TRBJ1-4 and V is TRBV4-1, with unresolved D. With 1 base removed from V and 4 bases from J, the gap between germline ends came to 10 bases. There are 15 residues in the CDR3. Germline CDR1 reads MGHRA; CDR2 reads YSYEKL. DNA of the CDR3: TGCGCCAGCAGCCAAGGAGGGCTTGTTAATGAAAAACTGTTTTTT. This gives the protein CASSQGGLVNEKLFF.

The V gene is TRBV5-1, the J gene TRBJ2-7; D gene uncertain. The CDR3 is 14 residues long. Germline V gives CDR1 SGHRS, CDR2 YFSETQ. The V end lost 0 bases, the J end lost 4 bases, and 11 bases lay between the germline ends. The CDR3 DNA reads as TGCGCCAGCAGCTTGGTACCAGGCGAATACGAGCAGTACTTC. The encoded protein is CASSLVPGEYEQYF.